The T cell receptor beta chain described here comes from a study of blood T cells in healthy people across ages (dated by TCRdb to about 2015). The study in broad terms: In model experiments, template switching captured about one uniquely barcoded TCR beta cDNA molecule for every two T cells. To avoid experimental bias, donors of different ages were distributed randomly across sequencing lanes. The donors were split into four age groups: young (average around 16 years), middle-aged (about 40), aged (approximately 60) and long-lived (82). Using deep sequencing normalized with unique cDNA molecular identifiers, the study measured how TCR beta repertoire diversity changes with age. For two donors (one aged 18 to 29 and one aged 80 or older), the study analyzed two additional independent replicas of 1 million unique cDNA reads from the same blood draw. The investigation overall reported the following: Total diversity estimates from one million sequenced T cells were considered lower bounds and underestimates. Observed TCR beta diversity per million T cells fell roughly linearly with age, and a significant reduction was already apparent by age about 38. Donor CMV infection status was unknown, potentially confounding age-related changes in expanded clonotypes. Observed TCR beta diversity correlated strongly with the percentage of naive T cells measured by flow cytometry. Because profiling used bulk unsorted PBMCs, naive and antigen-experienced compartments could not be compared conclusively. Compared with the aged group, more naive CD4+ T cells, fewer expanded clones and increased TCR diversity were shown by the long-lived group, suggesting age selection.

Systemically healthy Caucasian individuals from Russia, about 38 in total and aged about 6 to 90 years, were included as donors. Around 10 milliliters of peripheral blood were collected from each donor into EDTA-treated Vacutainer tubes. Ficoll-Paque density-gradient centrifugation was used to isolate PBMCs, with at least 6.5 million per sample. Total RNA was extracted from PBMCs with Trizol reagent, with at least 6 micrograms obtained per sample. The percentages of naive CD45RAhigh/CD27high T cells were determined by flow cytometry on a PBMC aliquot from every donor. V loses 4 bases of germline sequence and J loses 6 bases, and the interval between the two ends is 19 bases. As encoded in the germline V gene, CDR1 is SQVTM while CDR2 is ANQGSEA. From the cysteine through the phenylalanine, the CDR3 covers 15 amino acids. The retained sequence is limited to the CDR3, 45 bases, with the frame set at the first base.

With respect to this clonotype: Its antigen remains unidentified. No much larger clone exists at a distance of one base, and base qualities are not known.

Libraries were made using 5' RACE. Data came from an Illumina HiSeq 2500. A second PCR of roughly 6 to 11 cycles was performed with a sample-barcoded 5' primer and a J-beta primer mix. A template-switch 5' adaptor carrying 12 random nucleotides introduced a unique molecular identifier onto each TCR beta cDNA molecule. Each sample yielded at least 3 million CDR3-containing paired-end reads. First-strand cDNA synthesis was performed from all RNA using the Mint cDNA synthesis kit, with priming by a TRBC-specific oligonucleotide. Following uracil-DNA glycosylase treatment, a first 18-cycle PCR with universal primers M1SS and BC2_uni_R was performed on all cDNA. The source study handled its data this way. For normalization, 1 million high-quality reads were randomly selected from each sample, with every read carrying a distinct molecular identifier. Reads sharing molecular identifiers were discarded rather than binned into consensus sequences. CDR3 identification, clonotype clustering and error correction used MiTCR with a Q25 quality threshold and the strictest error-elimination algorithm. Lower-bound total TCR beta diversity was estimated with a nonparametric unseen species model using Euler transformation. The public reads were run again by TCRdb, first through fastp at Q25 and then through MiXCR, and only productive beta chains were kept. CDR3 protein sequences are deduplicated, and each keeps its most common genes and DNA. The V and J calls and clone size come from TCRdb's table, not from the authors' own analysis. Counted in this sample were approximately 350,000 distinct CDR3 sequences; over 45% of them appeared once. Clones ranked in the top ten supply 51% of the sample.

The V gene is TRBV29-1 and the J gene is TRBJ2-1; the D region possibly corresponds to TRBD1 (7 bases align). Sequencing used blood. The TCR originated in a man aged 55 to 69 in good health. The DNA sequence is TGCAGCGTTGCCAGACAGGGAGGCCCGGGCAATGAGCAGTTCTTC. It codes for CSVARQGGPGNEQFF.